This TCR beta chain was recovered during a study of T cell responses to AZD1222 COVID-19 vaccine. Study outcomes and limitations: Two AZD1222 administrations were followed by greater Spike-specific TCR breadth and depth.

As regards this clone: Its target is not known.

TCRdb's table, derived via immunoSEQ multiplex PCR, lists solely in-frame clones and lacks some. The sample shows roughly 200,000 clones, around 90% of them seen only once. Sequencing used peripheral blood, obtained on day 0 of AZD1222 vaccination. The TCR originated in an adult in good health.

The CDR3 nucleotides are TGTGCCAGCAGCTCCATAGGGGTAACCGGGGAGCTGTTTTTT. Protein product: CASSSIGVTGELFF. The V gene is TRBV5-6, the J gene TRBJ2-2, with D possibly matching TRBD1 (5 bases). The ends were cut back, 3 bases at V and 5 bases at J, with 11 bases in the middle. Germline loops: CDR1 SGHDT, CDR2 YYEEEE. The CDR3 spans 14 residues.